This TCR beta chain was retrieved from a study (dated by TCRdb to 2013 to 2016). As for the study more broadly: Whether tumor-infiltrating Tregs in breast cancer are recruited from blood Tregs or converted in situ from other CD4+ T cell subsets was tested. Beyond this particular receptor, the publication reports: The greatest overlap of tumor-infiltrating Treg TCR alpha and beta sequences was with tumor naive CD4+ T cells, followed next by blood naive CD4+ T cells. In terms of TCR gene usage, tumor memory CD4+ T cells clustered together with blood and lymph node memory CD4+ cells, as well as with lymph node naive CD4+ cells. Validation in the larger cohort was restricted to a single TCR beta V-J rearrangement rather than whole repertoires.

The germline V gene supplies CDR1 MNHEY and CDR2 SVGAGI. V is shortened by 6 bases, J by 4 bases, and the region joining them spans 18 bases. There are 15 amino acids in the CDR3, from cysteine to phenylalanine inclusive. Only the CDR3 region is kept as DNA, spanning 45 bases read in frame from base 1. The Miltenyi Naive CD4+ T Cell Isolation kit was used to purify naive CD4+ T cells, and CD25 microbeads were used to remove Tregs. Tregs, naive and memory CD4+ T cells from tumor, blood and ipsilateral draining lymph nodes of 4 or 5 breast cancer patients underwent full-length TCR alpha and beta sequencing. Tumor tissue and lymph nodes from ipsilateral axillary dissection were perfused with PBS, minced and digested with collagenase I and hyaluronidase. A purity exceeding 90% was confirmed by FACS for the sorted cell populations. On this clonotype itself: Its antigen specificity is not known. No per-base quality is available; no much larger clone lies one base away.

Full-length TCR variable regions were amplified by 5' RACE PCR with constant-region reverse primers, followed by semi-nested PCR with Nested Universal Primer A. Using the ReliaPrep RNA Cell Miniprep System, total RNA was extracted, and the SMARTer RACE 5'/3' Kit was then used to reverse transcribe the RNA into 5'RACE-ready cDNA. Multiplex adaptors were used to barcode full-length TCR alpha and beta libraries, and the barcoded libraries were sequenced on an Illumina MiSeq. The original methods were these. For each of nine subset-tissue groups, sequencing data from the five patients were combined, and the groups were compared by unsupervised clustering of TCR gene usage. The Morisita-Horn index was used to calculate repertoire similarity, with shared sequences weighted according to their contribution to each repertoire. The public reads were run again by TCRdb, first through fastp at Q25 and then through MiXCR, and only productive beta chains were kept. When rows share a CDR3 protein, they turn into one entry using the most common DNA and genes. TCRdb assigned the V and J calls; the authors' analysis was not used. Counted in this sample were about 23,000 distinct CDR3 sequences; 30% of them appeared once. Clones ranked in the top ten supply 2% to 2.5% of the sample.

The clonotype was recovered from a female donor with breast cancer. The sample consisted of tumor-infiltrating naive CD4+ T cells sorted from the breast tumor. This specimen's cell subset or site label, per the study, means: naive CD4+ T cells, CD4+CD45RA+CD25-. Rearrangement joined TRBV6-5 to TRBJ1-1; the best D guess is TRBD1, with 6 bases matching. The bases read TGTGCCAGCAGGTACGGGGAGGGAGGGGGCACTGAAGCTTTCTTT. The resulting protein is CASRYGEGGGTEAFF.